One and the same sample provided the 7 T cell receptor beta chains below, sequenced in a study of blood T cell repertoires in COVID-19. TCRdb keeps only in-frame clones here, not all; method: immunoSEQ multiplex PCR. This table holds tens of thousands of clones, approximately 80% found once. Specimen: peripheral blood. The receptors here all came from a woman aged 55-70 years with acute or convalescent COVID-19.

In nucleotides, the CDR3 is TGTGCCAGCAGCCCACCGGGGGGCTCCTACAATGAGCAGTTCTTC. Translation gives CASSPPGGSYNEQFF. The chain is built from TRBV28 and TRBJ2-1; 7 bases align to TRBD2. J was trimmed by 0 bases and V by 6 bases; bases with no gene match: 5. Germline assignment: CDR1 MDHEN and CDR2 SYDVKM. The CDR3 contains 15 residues.

This clone was seen a handful of times. The rearrangement joins TRBV9 to TRBJ2-7; D unclear. CDR3 length equals 14 residues. V was clipped by 3 bases and J by 0 bases, with 10 bases between them. Germline V CDR1 and CDR2: SGDLS, YYNGEE. CDR3 DNA sequence: TGTGCCAGCAGCGCCGCCTTCGGCTCCTACGAGCAGTACTTC. Amino acid sequence: CASSAAFGSYEQYF. The whole variable domain, remainder taken from reference TRBV9 and TRBJ2-7, is DSGVTQTPKHLITATGQRVTLRCSPRSGDLSVYWYQQSLDQGLQFLIQYYNGEERAKGNILERFSAQQFPDLHSELNLSSLELGDSALYFCASSAAFGSYEQYFGPGTRLTVT.

The chain links TRBV4-3 to TRBJ1-2; D gene ambiguous. The CDR3 sequence is 17 residues long. The V gene's germline CDR1 is LGHNA and CDR2 YSLEER. Trimming stripped 0 bases from V and 0 bases from J, with 14 bases between. This CDR3 is CASSQDAFDFTNYGYTF. In nucleotides, the CDR3 is TGCGCCAGCAGCCAAGATGCGTTCGACTTTACTAACTATGGCTACACCTTC.

The rearrangement uses TRBV30 and TRBJ2-1; no reliable D call. Trimming pared 1 base from V and 4 bases from J, leaving 5 bases between. Germline V gives CDR1 GTSNPN, CDR2 SVGIG (reference sequence). This CDR3 is 12 amino acids long. The CDR3 sequence is CAWSDIYNEQFF. CDR3 DNA: TGTGCCTGGAGTGACATATACAATGAGCAGTTCTTC.

V gene TRBV19 combines with J gene TRBJ2-1; 10 bases agree with TRBD1. CDR1 is LNHDA and CDR2 is SQIVND in the germline V gene (reference sequence). The CDR3 is 15 amino acids. Trimming removed 4 bases from V and 5 bases from J; junction bases left unmatched: 5. CDR3 coding DNA: TGTGCCAGTAGTAGACAGGGGGCCGATAACAATGAGCAGTTCTTC. Its protein product is CASSRQGADNNEQFF.

The chain joins TRBV4-3 to TRBJ1-2; D may be TRBD1 (5 bases). This CDR3 region has 14 residues. The V end was cut by 2 bases, the J end by 9 bases, with 16 bases between. Germline CDR1 reads LGHNA; CDR2 reads YSLEER. This CDR3 reads CASSQTDTWSSYTF. Here the CDR3 DNA reads TGCGCCAGCAGCCAAACGGACACGTGGTCAAGCTACACCTTC.

The chain joins TRBV2 to TRBJ1-1, with 7 bases aligning to TRBD1. CDR1 SNHLY and CDR2 FYNNEI come from the germline V gene. J lost 1 base, V lost 8 bases, and 10 bases had no gene match. The CDR3 runs 15 residues. Here the CDR3 reads CASGWIGTENTEAFF. As DNA, the CDR3 is TGTGCCAGCGGGTGGATTGGGACAGAGAACACTGAAGCTTTCTTT.